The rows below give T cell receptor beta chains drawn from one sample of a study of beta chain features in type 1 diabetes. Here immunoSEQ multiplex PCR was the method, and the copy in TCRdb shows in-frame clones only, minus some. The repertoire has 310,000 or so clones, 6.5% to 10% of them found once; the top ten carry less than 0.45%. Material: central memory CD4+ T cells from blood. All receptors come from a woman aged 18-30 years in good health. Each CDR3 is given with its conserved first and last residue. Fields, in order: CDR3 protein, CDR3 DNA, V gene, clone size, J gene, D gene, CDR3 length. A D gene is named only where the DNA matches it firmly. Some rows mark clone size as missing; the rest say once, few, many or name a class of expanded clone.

CDR3 protein: CAISARGPPETQYF; CDR3 DNA: TGTGCCATCAGTGCACGGGGACCCCCAGAGACCCAGTACTTC; V gene: TRBV10-3; clone size: .; J gene: TRBJ2-5; D gene: .; CDR3 length: 14
CDR3 protein: CASRPSGRASEQFF; CDR3 DNA: TGTGCCAGCCGTCCGAGCGGGAGGGCCAGTGAGCAGTTCTTC; V gene: TRBV19; clone size: .; J gene: TRBJ2-1; D gene: TRBD2; CDR3 length: 14
CDR3 protein: CASSQDLSFSGNTIYF; CDR3 DNA: TGCGCCAGCAGCCAAGATCTGTCCTTCTCTGGAAACACCATATATTTT; V gene: TRBV4-3; clone size: few; J gene: TRBJ1-3; D gene: .; CDR3 length: 16
CDR3 protein: CASSLSGNNEQFF; CDR3 DNA: TGTGCCAGCAGCTTAAGCGGGAACAATGAGCAGTTCTTC; V gene: TRBV7-9; clone size: many; J gene: TRBJ2-1; D gene: TRBD2; CDR3 length: 13
CDR3 protein: CASSQDPSSYEQYF; CDR3 DNA: TGTGCCAGCAGTCAAGACCCGAGCAGCTACGAGCAGTACTTC; V gene: TRBV27; clone size: few; J gene: TRBJ2-7; D gene: .; CDR3 length: 14
CDR3 protein: CASGDRGLTGELFF; CDR3 DNA: TGTGCCAGCGGGGACAGGGGTCTCACCGGGGAGCTGTTTTTT; V gene: TRBV6-5; clone size: few; J gene: TRBJ2-2; D gene: TRBD1; CDR3 length: 14
CDR3 protein: CASSEGGPANQPQHF; CDR3 DNA: TGTGCCAGCAGTGAAGGGGGGCCCGCCAATCAGCCCCAGCATTTT; V gene: TRBV2; clone size: few; J gene: TRBJ1-5; D gene: .; CDR3 length: 15
CDR3 protein: CASSLRVYQETQYF; CDR3 DNA: TGTGCCAGCAGCCTTCGAGTCTACCAAGAGACCCAGTACTTC; V gene: TRBV11-2; clone size: .; J gene: TRBJ2-5; D gene: .; CDR3 length: 14
CDR3 protein: CASRQGRDLYGYTF; CDR3 DNA: TGTGCCAGCAGACAGGGCAGGGACCTCTATGGCTACACCTTC; V gene: TRBV13; clone size: .; J gene: TRBJ1-2; D gene: .; CDR3 length: 14
CDR3 protein: CASLLMAHNGELFF; CDR3 DNA: TGTGCCAGCTTACTGATGGCTCACAACGGGGAGCTGTTTTTT; V gene: TRBV2; clone size: few; J gene: TRBJ2-2; D gene: .; CDR3 length: 14
CDR3 protein: CASSSLGNTEAFF; CDR3 DNA: TGTGCCAGCAGCTCCTTGGGGAACACTGAAGCTTTCTTT; V gene: TRBV6-6; clone size: .; J gene: TRBJ1-1; D gene: .; CDR3 length: 13
CDR3 protein: CASSYSGQGSQPQHF; CDR3 DNA: TGTGCCAGCAGTTACTCGGGACAGGGTAGTCAGCCCCAGCATTTT; V gene: TRBV6-5; clone size: .; J gene: TRBJ1-5; D gene: TRBD1; CDR3 length: 15
CDR3 protein: CASSQIVGRTSNQPQHF; CDR3 DNA: TGTGCCAGCAGCCAGATTGTGGGACGTACAAGCAATCAGCCCCAGCATTTT; V gene: TRBV4-2; clone size: .; J gene: TRBJ1-5; D gene: .; CDR3 length: 17
CDR3 protein: CASSLDSYNEQFF; CDR3 DNA: TGTGCCAGCAGCCTGGACTCCTACAATGAGCAGTTCTTC; V gene: TRBV7-3; clone size: few; J gene: TRBJ2-1; D gene: .; CDR3 length: 13
CDR3 protein: CATGLGAGELFF; CDR3 DNA: TGTGCCACGGGCCTAGGAGCCGGGGAGCTGTTTTTT; V gene: TRBV10-3; clone size: .; J gene: TRBJ2-2; D gene: .; CDR3 length: 12
CDR3 protein: CASSPDGGLTYEQYF; CDR3 DNA: TGTGCCAGCAGCCCGGACGGAGGCCTGACCTACGAGCAGTACTTC; V gene: TRBV28; clone size: .; J gene: TRBJ2-7; D gene: .; CDR3 length: 15
CDR3 protein: CASSQDSYTSYNEQFF; CDR3 DNA: TGCGCCAGCAGCCAGGATAGTTATACCTCCTACAATGAGCAGTTCTTC; V gene: TRBV4-1; clone size: few; J gene: TRBJ2-1; D gene: .; CDR3 length: 16
CDR3 protein: CASSPPGYPYPDTEAFF; CDR3 DNA: TGTGCCAGCAGCCCCCCGGGGTACCCCTACCCCGACACTGAAGCTTTCTTT; V gene: TRBV11-2; clone size: .; J gene: TRBJ1-1; D gene: .; CDR3 length: 17
CDR3 protein: CASSPDGSHREQYF; CDR3 DNA: TGTGCCAGCTCACCGGACGGATCCCATCGGGAGCAGTACTTC; V gene: TRBV18; clone size: .; J gene: TRBJ2-7; D gene: .; CDR3 length: 14
CDR3 protein: CASSHSQTQYF; CDR3 DNA: TGTGCCAGCAGCCACTCGCAGACCCAGTACTTC; V gene: TRBV7-8; clone size: few; J gene: TRBJ2-5; D gene: .; CDR3 length: 11
CDR3 protein: CASSLVGGEQFF; CDR3 DNA: TGCGCCAGCAGTCTAGTCGGAGGTGAGCAGTTCTTC; V gene: TRBV4-1; clone size: .; J gene: TRBJ2-1; D gene: .; CDR3 length: 12
CDR3 protein: CASSPSGGWADTQYF; CDR3 DNA: TGTGCCAGCAGCCCTTCGGGGGGCTGGGCAGATACGCAGTATTTT; V gene: TRBV9; clone size: .; J gene: TRBJ2-3; D gene: .; CDR3 length: 15
CDR3 protein: CASSQDWATGGFQETQYF; CDR3 DNA: TGCGCCAGCAGCCAAGATTGGGCGACAGGGGGTTTCCAAGAGACCCAGTACTTC; V gene: TRBV4-3; clone size: many; J gene: TRBJ2-5; D gene: TRBD1; CDR3 length: 18
CDR3 protein: CSDRKVGQDEQFF; CDR3 DNA: TGCAGCGACCGAAAAGTGGGGCAGGATGAGCAGTTCTTC; V gene: TRBV29-1; clone size: .; J gene: TRBJ2-1; D gene: .; CDR3 length: 13
CDR3 protein: CASRAGGRSYEQYF; CDR3 DNA: TGTGCCAGCAGGGCAGGGGGCAGGTCCTACGAGCAGTACTTC; V gene: TRBV6-6; clone size: .; J gene: TRBJ2-7; D gene: TRBD1; CDR3 length: 14
CDR3 protein: CSVEETGGYEQYF; CDR3 DNA: TGCAGCGTTGAAGAGACAGGGGGCTACGAGCAGTACTTC; V gene: TRBV29-1; clone size: .; J gene: TRBJ2-7; D gene: TRBD1; CDR3 length: 13
CDR3 protein: CASSFLGTAPNEQFF; CDR3 DNA: TGTGCCAGCAGCTTCCTCGGGACAGCCCCCAATGAGCAGTTCTTC; V gene: TRBV9; clone size: .; J gene: TRBJ2-1; D gene: TRBD1; CDR3 length: 15
CDR3 protein: CASSTPSGSANTGELFF; CDR3 DNA: TGTGCCAGCAGCACCCCTAGCGGGAGTGCGAACACCGGGGAGCTGTTTTTT; V gene: TRBV11-1; clone size: .; J gene: TRBJ2-2; D gene: TRBD2; CDR3 length: 17
CDR3 protein: CASSFGGSGVNYEQYF; CDR3 DNA: TGTGCCAGCAGCTTCGGTGGTAGCGGGGTAAACTACGAGCAGTACTTC; V gene: TRBV7-8; clone size: few; J gene: TRBJ2-7; D gene: TRBD2; CDR3 length: 16
CDR3 protein: CASSLHGRAVVTDTQYF; CDR3 DNA: TGTGCCAGCAGCTTACACGGGAGGGCCGTGGTCACAGATACGCAGTATTTT; V gene: TRBV7-2; clone size: .; J gene: TRBJ2-3; D gene: TRBD2; CDR3 length: 17
CDR3 protein: CASMESELTGELFF; CDR3 DNA: TGTGCCAGCATGGAGTCGGAACTCACCGGGGAGCTGTTTTTT; V gene: TRBV2; clone size: few; J gene: TRBJ2-2; D gene: .; CDR3 length: 14
CDR3 protein: CASSSTGNKVSGELFF; CDR3 DNA: TGTGCCAGCAGTTCGACAGGGAATAAAGTCTCCGGGGAGCTGTTTTTT; V gene: TRBV28; clone size: .; J gene: TRBJ2-2; D gene: TRBD1; CDR3 length: 16
CDR3 protein: CASSGGLSKEQFF; CDR3 DNA: TGTGCCAGCAGCGGTGGACTGAGTAAAGAGCAGTTCTTC; V gene: TRBV5-5; clone size: few; J gene: TRBJ2-1; D gene: .; CDR3 length: 13
CDR3 protein: CASSLGEIWNYGYTF; CDR3 DNA: TGTGCCAGCAGCTTAGGGGAAATTTGGAACTATGGCTACACCTTC; V gene: TRBV7-2; clone size: .; J gene: TRBJ1-2; D gene: .; CDR3 length: 15
CDR3 protein: CASSPREQGRSSYEQYF; CDR3 DNA: TGTGCCAGCAGCCCAAGGGAGCAGGGCCGGAGCTCCTACGAGCAGTACTTC; V gene: TRBV7-2; clone size: few; J gene: TRBJ2-7; D gene: .; CDR3 length: 17
CDR3 protein: CASTDRHTGELFF; CDR3 DNA: TGTGCCAGCACGGACAGGCACACCGGGGAGCTGTTTTTT; V gene: TRBV2; clone size: many; J gene: TRBJ2-2; D gene: TRBD1; CDR3 length: 13
CDR3 protein: CASSWGYYGYTF; CDR3 DNA: TGTGCCAGCAGCTGGGGCTACTATGGCTACACCTTC; V gene: TRBV7-9; clone size: .; J gene: TRBJ1-2; D gene: .; CDR3 length: 12
CDR3 protein: CASSLMGQGYEQYF; CDR3 DNA: TGTGCCAGCAGCTTAATGGGACAGGGTTACGAGCAGTACTTC; V gene: TRBV7-8; clone size: few; J gene: TRBJ2-7; D gene: TRBD1; CDR3 length: 14
CDR3 protein: CASSKPREATDTQYF; CDR3 DNA: TGTGCCAGCAGCAAACCCAGGGAGGCCACAGATACGCAGTATTTT; V gene: TRBV21-1; clone size: few; J gene: TRBJ2-3; D gene: .; CDR3 length: 15
CDR3 protein: CASSYLAGARNEQFF; CDR3 DNA: TGTGCCAGCTCGTACCTAGCGGGAGCTCGGAATGAGCAGTTCTTC; V gene: TRBV18; clone size: few; J gene: TRBJ2-1; D gene: TRBD2; CDR3 length: 15
CDR3 protein: CASIGAETGELFF; CDR3 DNA: TGCGCCAGCATAGGGGCTGAGACCGGGGAGCTGTTTTTT; V gene: TRBV5-1; clone size: few; J gene: TRBJ2-2; D gene: .; CDR3 length: 13
CDR3 protein: CASSQPGQGAYGYTF; CDR3 DNA: TGCGCCAGCAGCCAACCGGGACAGGGGGCCTATGGCTACACCTTC; V gene: TRBV4-1; clone size: few; J gene: TRBJ1-2; D gene: TRBD1; CDR3 length: 15
CDR3 protein: CASTGLGVHSGNTIYF; CDR3 DNA: TGTGCCAGCACTGGGTTAGGGGTTCACTCTGGAAACACCATATATTTT; V gene: TRBV2; clone size: few; J gene: TRBJ1-3; D gene: .; CDR3 length: 16
CDR3 protein: CASSDVGTRNNEKLFF; CDR3 DNA: TGTGCCAGCAGTGATGTCGGGACTAGAAACAATGAAAAACTGTTTTTT; V gene: TRBV25-1; clone size: .; J gene: TRBJ1-4; D gene: .; CDR3 length: 16
CDR3 protein: CASSNGTQSSYEQYF; CDR3 DNA: TGTGCCAGCAGCAACGGGACACAGAGCTCCTACGAGCAGTACTTC; V gene: TRBV21-1; clone size: few; J gene: TRBJ2-7; D gene: .; CDR3 length: 15